These 26 T cell receptor beta chains were sequenced from one sample in a study of Graves' ophthalmopathy and Graves' hyperthyroidism (dated by TCRdb to the late 2010s). TCRdb names Illumina HiSeq 2000 as the instrument used. For repertoire sequencing, the TCR beta CDR3 regions were amplified from RNA transcripts. The first round was an RT-PCR using HTBI primers with the Qiagen OneStep RT-PCR kit, and this first round was followed by a second-round multiplex PCR, then size selection and purification. TCRdb redid the processing of the public reads, applying fastp at Q25 and MiXCR, and retained in-frame beta chains. For every CDR3 protein sequence, its rows merge into one entry that carries the most common genes and DNA. The sample includes 300,000 to 500,000 distinct CDR3 sequences, with approximately 15% observed a single time. The ten largest account for 7% of the sample. The sequencing sample was made of peripheral blood. The receptors here all came from a young woman with stable Graves' hyperthyroidism. Donor details come from another sample of the same person, matched by shared clones.

This clonotype was counted many times. This chain joins TRBV11-1 and TRBJ1-1, with 9 bases lining up with TRBD1. Germline values: CDR1 SGHAT, CDR2 FQDESV (reference sequence). The CDR3 runs 16 residues. With 5 bases clipped from V and 0 bases from J, the junction kept 7 bases outside the gene matches. CDR3 region: CASSATGGMMNTEAFF. Here the CDR3 DNA reads TGTGCCAGCAGCGCAACAGGGGGCATGATGAACACTGAAGCTTTCTTT.

Many counts were recorded for this clonotype. V is TRBV20-1 and J is TRBJ2-5, with 9 bases aligning to TRBD2. This CDR3 contains 13 residues. With V trimmed by 6 bases and J by 4 bases, 6 bases remained unmatched. CDR1 is DFQATT, CDR2 SNEGSKA, per germline (reference sequence). The CDR3 region is CSATAGGGETQYF. The CDR3, as DNA: TGCAGTGCGACCGCGGGGGGGGGAGAGACCCAGTACTTC.

This clonotype was counted ten times or more. The gene calls are TRBV7-2 and TRBJ1-2; D is ambiguous. The length of the CDR3 is 14 residues. The germline CDR1 and CDR2 sequences are SGHTA and FQGNSA. The V end lost 5 bases, the J end lost 8 bases, and 18 bases lay between the germline ends. The DNA for the CDR3 is TGTGCCAGCAGCCCCCGGACGTCGACGGGAGGCTACACCTTC. The encoded protein is CASSPRTSTGGYTF.

With regard to this clonotype: This clone may be a read error of a much larger clone one base away. J is TRBJ1-5 and V is TRBV19; D gene uncertain. The end of the DNA fits TRBJ2-3 better, so the J call may be wrong. Germline values: CDR1 LNHDA, CDR2 SQIVND (reference sequence). This CDR3 comprises 14 residues. The CDR3 here is CASSRAYSNQPQYF. As DNA, the CDR3 is TGTGCCAGTAGTCGGGCCTATAGCAATCAGCCCCAGTATTTT.

This clonotype appeared many times. V usage is TRBV19 and J usage is TRBJ1-1; no clear D gene. The CDR3 has 15 amino acids. Germline assignment: CDR1 LNHDA and CDR2 SQIVND (reference sequence). With 0 bases removed from V and 1 base from J, the gap between germline ends came to 9 bases. In DNA, the CDR3 is TGTGCCAGTAGTATAGACCCTCGTCCGAACACTGAAGCTTTCTTT. This encodes CASSIDPRPNTEAFF.

This clonotype was detected many times. The chain recombines TRBV11-2 with TRBJ1-2; D may be TRBD1 (5 bases). Deletions cut 6 bases from V and 5 bases from J, with 19 bases between. CDR3 length: 15 residues. CDR1 is SGHAT and CDR2 is FQNNGV in the germline V gene. The CDR3 DNA follows: TGTGCCAGCAGGCGTACAGAGGGGAACATGTATGGCTACACCTTC. Encoded protein: CASRRTEGNMYGYTF.

This clonotype was picked up many times. The chain links TRBV6-1 to TRBJ1-2, with D maybe TRBD1 (6 bases). The germline V gene encodes CDR1 MNHNS and CDR2 SASEGT. This CDR3 has 14 residues. Between the trimmed V and J ends, which lost 3 bases and 2 bases, there was a span of 10 bases. DNA of the CDR3: TGTGCCAGCAGTGACAAAGACAGGAACTATGGCTACACCTTC. It is translated as CASSDKDRNYGYTF.

This clonotype occurred many times. V usage is TRBV11-2 and J usage is TRBJ1-2; D ambiguous. The CDR3 spans 15 residues. The V gene's germline CDR1 is SGHAT and CDR2 FQNNGV. Between the trimmed V and J ends, which lost 0 bases and 2 bases, there was a span of 10 bases. CDR3 in DNA: TGTGCCAGCAGCTTAGATTACCGCCCAAACTATGGCTACACCTTC. Its protein is CASSLDYRPNYGYTF.

The table lists this clonotype with many counts. The chain recombines TRBV5-1 with TRBJ1-1; 8 bases fit TRBD1. Trimming cost V 1 base and J 1 base; bases outside gene matches: 3. Germline V CDR1 and CDR2: SGHRS, YFSETQ. CDR3 length equals 15 residues. Written as DNA, the CDR3 is TGCGCCAGCAGCTTGAGGGGACAGGCGAACACTGAAGCTTTCTTT. It encodes CASSLRGQANTEAFF.

In its sample, this clonotype was seen many times. This rearrangement joins TRBV6-2 or TRBV6-3 to TRBJ1-2; TRBD1 aligns across 10 bases. The CDR3 runs to 16 residues. Germline CDR1 and CDR2: MNHEY and SVGEGT. J was trimmed by 4 bases and V by 4 bases; bases with no gene match: 9. Here the CDR3 reads CASSSGQGGSGYGYTF. In DNA form, the CDR3 reads TGTGCCAGCAGTTCCGGACAGGGGGGTTCGGGCTATGGCTACACCTTC.

This clonotype was picked up many times. This chain connects TRBV9 to TRBJ1-2, with D uncertain. The ends were cut back, 3 bases at V and 2 bases at J, with 11 bases in the middle. Per the germline V gene, CDR1 is SGDLS and CDR2 is YYNGEE. The CDR3 sequence is 14 residues long. The CDR3 DNA reads as TGTGCCAGCAGCGGGATGAGAGGGAACTATGGCTACACCTTC. Amino acids: CASSGMRGNYGYTF. The whole variable domain, filled in from reference TRBV9 and TRBJ1-2, reads DSGVTQTPKHLITATGQRVTLRCSPRSGDLSVYWYQQSLDQGLQFLIQYYNGEERAKGNILERFSAQQFPDLHSELNLSSLELGDSALYFCASSGMRGNYGYTFGSGTRLTVV.

This clonotype was counted ten times or more. V is TRBV15 and J is TRBJ1-5; perhaps TRBD1 as D (5 bases). This CDR3 has 15 residues. Germline-derived CDR1 and CDR2 are LNHNV and YYDKDF (reference sequence). Trimming took 1 base from V and 6 from J, leaving 13 bases between them. The CDR3 here is CATSRALGETQPQHF. The CDR3 DNA is TGTGCCACCAGCAGAGCCTTAGGGGAAACTCAGCCCCAGCATTTT.

This clonotype was detected ten times or more. This chain uses TRBV7-2 with TRBJ2-2, with a possible D match to TRBD1 (5 bases). The CDR3 extends over 13 amino acids. The V end was cut by 5 bases, the J end by 5 bases, with 9 bases between. Germline V gene lookup returns CDR1 SGHTA and CDR2 FQGNSA. CDR3 region: CASSPRTTGELFF. The CDR3, as DNA: TGTGCCAGCAGCCCTCGGACAACCGGGGAGCTGTTTTTT.

This clonotype was counted many times. The chain employs TRBV6-4 and TRBJ1-2, with D unresolved. The CDR3 has 17 amino acids. V lost 8 bases to trimming and J lost 4 bases, with 26 bases between them. Germline V gives CDR1 MRHNA, CDR2 SNTAGT. The CDR3 here is CASFAPGQWDSGYGYTF. As DNA, the CDR3 is TGTGCCAGCTTTGCACCGGGCCAATGGGATTCGGGCTATGGCTACACCTTC.

This clonotype was seen ten or more times. This rearrangement joins TRBV12-3 or TRBV12-4 to TRBJ1-1; tentatively, D is TRBD1 (6 bases). Trimming pared 7 bases from V and 9 bases from J, leaving 15 bases between. This CDR3 region has 12 residues. The CDR3 loop is CASTTLGGKAFF. CDR3 in DNA: TGTGCCAGCACCACCCTAGGGGGAAAAGCTTTCTTT.

This clonotype has just a few counts. The chain joins TRBV11-2 to TRBJ2-3, with 9 bases identical to TRBD2. This CDR3 contains 17 residues. The V segment lost 3 bases and the J segment 2 bases; nucleotides outside the gene matches: 9. Germline V gives CDR1 SGHAT, CDR2 FQNNGV. CDR3 nucleotide sequence: TGTGCCAGCAGCTTCGGCAGGGCGGGGGGGAACACAGATACGCAGTATTTT. Translated, it gives CASSFGRAGGNTDTQYF.

The chain employs TRBV4-1 and TRBJ2-3; 8 nucleotides agree with TRBD2. V lost 4 bases, J lost 3 bases, and 9 bases stayed unmatched. The CDR3 sequence is 16 residues long. Germline assignment: CDR1 MGHRA and CDR2 YSYEKL. This CDR3 reads CASSPFSRGETDTQYF. For the CDR3, the DNA is TGCGCCAGCAGCCCCTTCTCGCGGGGGGAAACAGATACGCAGTATTTT.

This chain links TRBV6-2 or TRBV6-3 with TRBJ1-5, with unresolved D. Germline CDR1 MNHEY, CDR2 SVGEGT. V gave up 6 bases and J gave up 0 bases, with 12 bases separating them. The CDR3 totals 15 residues. CDR3: CASSPFLNSNQPQHF. The CDR3 DNA reads TGTGCCAGCAGCCCCTTCCTGAATAGCAATCAGCCCCAGCATTTT.

This clonotype was recorded at least ten times. The chain couples TRBV7-8 to TRBJ2-5; 7 positions agree with TRBD2. Germline lookup yields CDR1 SGHVS and CDR2 FQNEAQ. Unmatched junction bases numbered 13, after V lost 5 bases and J lost 4 bases. This CDR3 region has 16 residues. The CDR3 protein is CASSPPLREGRETQYF. CDR3 sequence (DNA): TGTGCCAGCAGCCCCCCCCTAAGGGAGGGTAGAGAGACCCAGTACTTC.

As for this clonotype: A clone one base away is much larger, so this may be a read error. The chain couples TRBV20-1 to TRBJ1-1; D uncertain. The germline gives CDR1 DFQATT, CDR2 SNEGSKA (reference sequence). Trimming removed 1 base at V and 0 bases at J, with 3 bases between. The CDR3 runs to 12 residues. CDR3 loop: CSARVVNTEAFF. Written as DNA, the CDR3 is TGCAGTGCTAGAGTGGTGAACACTGAAGCTTTCTTT.

V gene TRBV7-9 combines with J gene TRBJ1-2, with D uncertain. Germline assignment: CDR1 SEHNR and CDR2 FQNEAQ (reference sequence). The length of the CDR3 is 13 residues. The V end was cut by 5 bases, the J end by 10 bases, with 17 bases between. The CDR3 bases are TGTGCCAGCAGCCCGCCGTCTGGCACGAACTACACCTTC. As protein: CASSPPSGTNYTF.

In this sample, this clonotype turned up many times. The V call is TRBV6-1, the J call TRBJ1-3; TRBD1 aligns across 7 bases. V was clipped by 4 bases and J by 1 base; unmatched bases: 4. Germline V gene sequence: CDR1 MNHNS, CDR2 SASEGT. The CDR3 consists of 15 residues. The CDR3 protein is CASSAPGGSGNTIYF. CDR3 nucleotides: TGTGCCAGCAGTGCTCCAGGGGGTTCTGGAAACACCATATATTTT.

This clonotype was detected ten times or more. The chain links TRBV2 to TRBJ2-5; a possible D gene is TRBD1 (6 bases). The germline V and J ends were trimmed by 6 bases and 1 base, with 9 bases remaining between them. The CDR3 contains 13 residues. Germline V lookup: CDR1 SNHLY, CDR2 FYNNEI. In nucleotides, the CDR3 is TGTGCCAGCAGCGGACAGCCCCAAGAGACCCAGTACTTC. Amino acid sequence: CASSGQPQETQYF.

This clonotype was recorded a few times. V and J are TRBV15 and TRBJ2-2; the D is unclear. The CDR3 covers 15 residues. CDR1 LNHNV and CDR2 YYDKDF come from the germline V gene (reference sequence). The V and J ends lost 0 bases and 3 bases respectively, with 8 bases between them. CDR3 region: CATSRDVADTGELFF. For the CDR3, the DNA is TGTGCCACCAGCAGAGACGTTGCAGACACCGGGGAGCTGTTTTTT.

In its sample, this clonotype was seen many times. J is TRBJ1-2 and V is TRBV2; D is undetermined. Trimming removed 4 bases from V and 6 bases from J, with 18 bases in between. CDR1 and CDR2 from the germline V gene are SNHLY and FYNNEI. The CDR3 is made up of 15 amino acids. Here the CDR3 reads CASSASSRGGNGYTF. The DNA for the CDR3 is TGTGCCAGCAGTGCTAGCAGTCGCGGTGGCAATGGCTACACCTTC.

This chain connects TRBV6-1 to TRBJ1-1, with D perhaps matching TRBD1 (6 bases). CDR3 length: 15 residues. The germline V and J ends were trimmed by 6 bases and 4 bases, with 18 bases remaining between them. CDR1 is MNHNS and CDR2 is SASEGT in the germline V gene. The CDR3 DNA sequence: TGTGCCAGCAGGTTTGGGGGGCGCCGTGCCACTGAAGCTTTCTTT. Translation: CASRFGGRRATEAFF.